This T cell receptor beta chain was identified in a study of technical replicates of blood from several donors. Here immunoSEQ multiplex PCR was the method, and the copy in TCRdb shows in-frame clones only, minus some. This table has more than 60,000 clones, 85% to 95% appearing once. Germline V gene lookup returns CDR1 GTSNPN and CDR2 SVGIG (reference sequence). The length of the CDR3 is 15 residues. Trimming removed 0 bases at V and 1 base at J, with 13 bases between. The genes are TRBV30 and TRBJ2-7; a possible D gene is TRBD1 (5 bases). Specimen: T cells isolated from PBMCs. The TCR comes from a human donor in good health. In nucleotides, the CDR3 is TGTGCCTGGAGTGTACCTGTCAGGGAATCCTACGAGCAGTACTTC. This translates into CAWSVPVRESYEQYF.